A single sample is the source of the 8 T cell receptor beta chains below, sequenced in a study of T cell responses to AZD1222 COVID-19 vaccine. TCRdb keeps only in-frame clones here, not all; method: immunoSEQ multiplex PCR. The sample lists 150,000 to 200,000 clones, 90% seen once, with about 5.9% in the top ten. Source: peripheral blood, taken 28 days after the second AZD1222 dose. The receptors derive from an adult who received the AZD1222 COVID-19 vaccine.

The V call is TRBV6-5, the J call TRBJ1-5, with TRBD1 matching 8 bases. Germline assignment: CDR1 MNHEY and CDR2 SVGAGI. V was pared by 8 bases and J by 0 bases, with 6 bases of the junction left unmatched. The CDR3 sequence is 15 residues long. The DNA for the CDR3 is TGTGCCAGCCGCCAGGGGGCCTATAGCAATCAGCCCCAGCATTTT. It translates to CASRQGAYSNQPQHF.

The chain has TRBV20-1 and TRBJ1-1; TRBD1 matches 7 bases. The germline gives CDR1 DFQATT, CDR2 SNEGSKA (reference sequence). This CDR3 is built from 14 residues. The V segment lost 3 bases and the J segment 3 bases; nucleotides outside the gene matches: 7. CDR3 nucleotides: TGCAGTGCTAGTGGGAACAGGGGACACACTGAAGCTTTCTTT. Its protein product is CSASGNRGHTEAFF.

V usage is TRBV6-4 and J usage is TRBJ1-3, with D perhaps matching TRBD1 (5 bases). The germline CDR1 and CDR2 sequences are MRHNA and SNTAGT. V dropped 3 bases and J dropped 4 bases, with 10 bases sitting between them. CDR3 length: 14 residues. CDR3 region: CASSEKGDGNTIYF. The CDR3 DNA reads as TGTGCCAGCAGTGAAAAAGGGGACGGAAACACCATATATTTT.

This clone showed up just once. The CDR3 bases are TGTGCCAGCAGTGGCACCGGACAGGGGGCTACTGGCTACACCTTC. Encoded protein: CASSGTGQGATGYTF. The chain joins TRBV25-1 to TRBJ1-2; TRBD1 matches at 11 bases. Germline loops: CDR1 MGHDK, CDR2 SYGVNS. The CDR3 length is 15 residues. V trimming: 4 bases; J trimming: 7 bases; junction bases outside the gene matches: 8.

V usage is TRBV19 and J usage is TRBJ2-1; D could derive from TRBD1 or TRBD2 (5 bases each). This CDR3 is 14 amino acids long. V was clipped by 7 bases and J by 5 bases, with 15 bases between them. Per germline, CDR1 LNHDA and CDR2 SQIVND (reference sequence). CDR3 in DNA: TGTGCCAGTAACACCGGGGACCGAAACAATGAGCAGTTCTTC. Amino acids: CASNTGDRNNEQFF. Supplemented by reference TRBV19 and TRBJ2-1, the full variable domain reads DGGITQSPKYLFRKEGQNVTLSCEQNLNHDAMYWYRQDPGQGLRLIYYSQIVNDFQKGDIAEGYSVSREKKESFPLTVTSAQKNPTAFYLCASNTGDRNNEQFFGPGTRLTVL.

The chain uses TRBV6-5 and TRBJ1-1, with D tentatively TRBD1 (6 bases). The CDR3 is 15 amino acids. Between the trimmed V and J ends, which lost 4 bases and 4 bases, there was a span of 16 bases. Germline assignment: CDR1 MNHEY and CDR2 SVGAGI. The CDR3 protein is CASSSLGAGPTEAFF. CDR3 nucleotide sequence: TGTGCCAGCAGTTCCTTGGGGGCAGGGCCCACTGAAGCTTTCTTT.

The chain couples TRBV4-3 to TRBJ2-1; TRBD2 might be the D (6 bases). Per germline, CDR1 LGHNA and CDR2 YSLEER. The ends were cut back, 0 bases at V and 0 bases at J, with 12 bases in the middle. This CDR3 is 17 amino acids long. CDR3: CASSQDFGGVSYNEQFF. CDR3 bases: TGCGCCAGCAGCCAAGATTTTGGAGGGGTCTCCTACAATGAGCAGTTCTTC.

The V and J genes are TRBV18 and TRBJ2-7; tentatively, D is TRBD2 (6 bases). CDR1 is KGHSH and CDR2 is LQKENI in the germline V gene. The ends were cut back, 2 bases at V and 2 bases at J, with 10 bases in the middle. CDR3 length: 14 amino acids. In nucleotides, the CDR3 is TGTGCCAGCTCACCAAGCGGGTCAACCTACGAGCAGTACTTC. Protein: CASSPSGSTYEQYF.